This T cell receptor (beta chain) was identified during a study of blood T cell repertoires in COVID-19. Background on the study: Italy, Spain and the United States were the sources of the convalescent and acute COVID-19 samples. The analysed material was cDNA or gDNA that came from T cells, B-cell-depleted T cells, or PBMCs.

Germline V CDR1 and CDR2: SGHAT, FQNNGV. Trimming took 6 bases from V and 8 from J, leaving 10 bases between them. The length of the CDR3 is 11 residues. As originally analysed: Estimates of nucleated cell counts were drawn from the amplification of reference gene primers. The protocol was immunoSEQ multiplex PCR, while the TCRdb copy is restricted to in-frame clones and leaves out a portion. That table supplies the V and J calls and clone size; D and trimming were determined from the DNA. Among under 250,000 clones listed, 86% were seen once. The chain employs TRBV11-2 and TRBJ1-1; maybe TRBD1 (6 bases). This TCR came from a woman of 80 years or more with COVID-19, enrolled during active disease. The sample taken for sequencing was peripheral blood. This CDR3 is CASSRTAEAFF. CDR3 sequence (DNA): TGTGCCAGCAGTAGGACAGCGGAAGCTTTCTTT.